This is a list of T cell receptor beta chains from one sample in a study of T cells in tumors after PD-1 blockade. The protocol was immunoSEQ multiplex PCR, while the TCRdb copy is restricted to in-frame clones and leaves out a portion. In the table there are some 20,000 clones, roughly 73% of which are singletons. The input for sequencing was PBMCs, taken before anti-PD-1 treatment. These receptor sequences come from a human donor with basal cell carcinoma. Each CDR3 is given with its conserved first and last residue. D genes are given only for firm matches. Clone size appears in some rows only: once, few, many, or a class for an expanded clone.

cdr3_length	clone_size	v_call	j_call	d_call	cdr3_nt	cdr3_aa
20	NA	TRBV7-6	TRBJ2-3	TRBD2	TGTGCCAGCAGCGCCCGACTAGCGGGGGGGCAACGGGGCTTAACAGATACGCAGTATTTT	CASSARLAGGQRGLTDTQYF
15	once	TRBV6-5	TRBJ2-5	NA	TGTGCCAGCCTATTGGAGCAGGGGTGGAGCGAGACCCAGTACTTC	CASLLEQGWSETQYF
17	NA	TRBV5-1	TRBJ2-1	TRBD2	TGCGCCAGCAGCTTGGGGACTAGCGGGAGCTCCTACAATGAGCAGTTCTTC	CASSLGTSGSSYNEQFF
15	few	TRBV4-3	TRBJ1-2	TRBD1	TGCGCCAGCAGTCGCCGGGACAGGGATCGCTATGGCTACACCTTC	CASSRRDRDRYGYTF
17	NA	TRBV7-2	TRBJ2-3	NA	TGTGCCAGCAGCTTAGTGAGGTCTACCACGGGATCAGATACGCAGTATTTT	CASSLVRSTTGSDTQYF
14	NA	TRBV28	TRBJ1-2	NA	TGTGCCAGCAGCCGCGGACAGAAGACCTATGGCTACACCTTC	CASSRGQKTYGYTF
13	NA	TRBV6-5	TRBJ2-2	NA	TGTGCCAGCACCCCTGAAAACACCGGGGAGCTGTTTTTT	CASTPENTGELFF
15	few	TRBV7-2	TRBJ2-4	NA	TGTGCCAGCAGCTGGAGTGGGGCCTCCTCGAGCATTCAGTACTTC	CASSWSGASSSIQYF
14	NA	TRBV4-2	TRBJ2-7	NA	TGTGCCAGCAGCCAAGAACTCCGCCGCTACGAGCAGTACTTC	CASSQELRRYEQYF
12	NA	TRBV12-3/TRBV12-4	TRBJ1-1	NA	TGTGCCAGCAGCACATCTGGGCTTGAAGCTTTCTTT	CASSTSGLEAFF
13	few	TRBV5-5	TRBJ1-1	NA	TGTGCCAGCAGCTTCTTGGCCAACACTGAAGCTTTCTTT	CASSFLANTEAFF
15	NA	TRBV4-3	TRBJ2-7	TRBD2	TGCGCCAGCAGCCAAGATTACAGGTTAGCGGGGGAGCAGTACTTC	CASSQDYRLAGEQYF
18	NA	TRBV5-1	TRBJ2-6	NA	TGCGCCAGCAGCTTCCACCCGGGACCGACCTCTGGGGCCAACGTCCTGACTTTC	CASSFHPGPTSGANVLTF
19	NA	TRBV2	TRBJ2-1	NA	TGTGCCCGCAGTGAAGGGTGGGCGCGGGTGGGGAGCTCCTACAATGAGCAGTTCTTC	CARSEGWARVGSSYNEQFF
13	few	TRBV10-1	TRBJ2-1	NA	TGCGCCAGCAGTGAGTCCGGCAACAATGAGCAGTTCTTC	CASSESGNNEQFF
17	NA	TRBV2	TRBJ2-3	TRBD2	TGTGCCAGCAGTGAAGCCCGTTGGACTAGAACCATATCTGCGCAGTATTTT	CASSEARWTRTISAQYF
13	NA	TRBV10-1	TRBJ2-1	NA	TGCGCCAGCAGTGAGTCGGGAGCAAATGAGCAGTTCTTC	CASSESGANEQFF
14	NA	TRBV28	TRBJ1-4	NA	TGTGCCAGCCAGCCCGGGACACCTAATGAAAAACTGTTTTTT	CASQPGTPNEKLFF
15	NA	TRBV7-6	TRBJ1-4	TRBD1	TGTGCCAGCAGTTTACAGACAGGGAGTAATGAAAAACTGTTTTTT	CASSLQTGSNEKLFF
19	few	TRBV19	TRBJ2-2	TRBD2	TGTGCCAGTAGTATAGGTCCCCTTCTAGCGGGGGGCCGGTCCGGGGAGCTGTTTTTT	CASSIGPLLAGGRSGELFF
13	NA	TRBV12-3/TRBV12-4	TRBJ2-2	NA	TGTGCCAGCAGCACAGGGTCTCACGGGGAGCTGTTTTTT	CASSTGSHGELFF
17	NA	TRBV7-3	TRBJ2-1	TRBD2	TGTGCCAGCAGCCCGCAGGGACTAGCGGGGGGGTACAATGAGCAGTTCTTC	CASSPQGLAGGYNEQFF
16	NA	TRBV18	TRBJ2-1	NA	TGTGCCAGCTCACAAAGAGGGGGAAGCTCCTACAATGAGCAGTTCTTC	CASSQRGGSSYNEQFF
13	NA	TRBV19	TRBJ1-1	TRBD1	TGTGCCAGTACCACAGGGGGCCCCACTGAAGCTTTCTTT	CASTTGGPTEAFF
14	few	TRBV30	TRBJ1-5	NA	TGTGCCTGGAATAGGGCGTACGGCAATCAGCCCCAGCATTTT	CAWNRAYGNQPQHF
12	NA	TRBV10-1	TRBJ2-3	NA	TGCGCCAGCAGTGAGGTGGGGAGAAGCGCGAATTTT	CASSEVGRSANF
16	NA	TRBV4-2	TRBJ1-1	NA	TGTGCCAGCAGCCAAGATCTCCCGCGGGGGAACACTGAAGCTTTCTTT	CASSQDLPRGNTEAFF
14	NA	TRBV6-6	TRBJ2-7	NA	TGTGCCAGCAGTCTACAGGGTGGAACCTACGAGCAGTACTTC	CASSLQGGTYEQYF
12	NA	TRBV7-8	TRBJ2-7	NA	TGTGCCAGCAGCCTTTCTTTCGGCGAGCAGTACTTC	CASSLSFGEQYF
14	NA	TRBV5-1	TRBJ1-1	TRBD1	TGCGCCAGCAGCGCTGGGACAGTGAACACTGAAGCTTTCTTT	CASSAGTVNTEAFF
16	NA	TRBV4-2	TRBJ1-2	TRBD1	TGTGCCAGCAGCCAAGTCGGGCGGACAGGGGTCGATGGCTACACCTTC	CASSQVGRTGVDGYTF
16	NA	TRBV7-2	TRBJ2-2	NA	TGTGCCAGCAGTCAACTCGGGGGCGCTGACACCGGGGAGCTGTTTTTT	CASSQLGGADTGELFF
19	medium-sized	TRBV4-3	TRBJ2-1	NA	TGCGCCAGCAGCCAAGATATCCGGGGGACCGCTTCCACATACAATGAGCAGTTCTTC	CASSQDIRGTASTYNEQFF
15	NA	TRBV28	TRBJ2-7	NA	TGTGCCAGCAGCTCAGCTCGGGACGGGATCTACGAGCAGTACTTC	CASSSARDGIYEQYF
15	NA	TRBV4-2	TRBJ1-4	TRBD1	TGTGCCAGCAGCCAAGAGATCAGGGGGCGTGAAAAACTGTTTTTT	CASSQEIRGREKLFF
15	once	TRBV18	TRBJ1-2	NA	TGTGCCAGCTCACCACGGAGCAGCCGAAACTATGGCTACACCTTC	CASSPRSSRNYGYTF
17	NA	TRBV5-6	TRBJ2-5	TRBD1	TGTGCCAGCAGCTTCACCGAGGGGGCAGGCCTCGCGGAGACCCAGTACTTC	CASSFTEGAGLAETQYF
15	NA	TRBV5-4	TRBJ1-4	NA	TGTGCCAGCAGCTTGCGAAGCAGTGGTAATGAAAAACTGTTTTTT	CASSLRSSGNEKLFF
17	NA	TRBV6-6	TRBJ2-2	TRBD2	TGTGCCAGCAGTCCCACTAGCGGGGGGGCCAGCACCGGGGAGCTGTTTTTT	CASSPTSGGASTGELFF
16	once	TRBV5-1	TRBJ1-1	NA	TGCGCCAGCAGCTTGGCGCCGGGGAACGCGGACACTGAAGCTTTCTTT	CASSLAPGNADTEAFF
16	NA	TRBV28	TRBJ2-5	NA	TGTGCCAGCAGTTCCCGGGACATGGACGACCAAGAGACCCAGTACTTC	CASSSRDMDDQETQYF
21	once	TRBV23-1	TRBJ2-4	TRBD1	TGCGCCAGCAGTCAATTGCGTCTTGGCCTAACAGGGGGCAAAGCCAAAAACATTCAGTACTTC	CASSQLRLGLTGGKAKNIQYF